Below, one T cell receptor beta chain is given with its context. The target antigen is unknown. The sample is drawn from a study of CD8+ T cells in alopecia areata. Study details: Oral tofacitinib, 5 to 10 mg twice daily, was given in an open-label trial.

Extracted RNA was reverse transcribed into cDNA, the sequencing template. The repertoire was sequenced with immunoSEQ multiplex PCR; TCRdb's copy has only in-frame clones and lacks some. The profile shows 12,000 or so clones, under 65% of them singletons. Alopecia areata patients provided lesional scalp punch biopsies and peripheral blood, both collected for the study. This CDR3 comprises 12 residues. With 1 base removed from V and 6 bases from J, the gap between germline ends came to 4 bases. The germline CDR1 and CDR2 sequences are SNHLY and FYNNEI. Notes on the study in general: More clonal than normal scalp was lesional scalp, particularly alopecia totalis/universalis. Researchers reported that TCR sharing among patients proved less clear than in mice, possibly HLA-linked.

The origin of this receptor is a human donor with alopecia areata. Sequenced sample: skin. The rearrangement joins TRBV2 to TRBJ2-1, with D unresolved. CDR3 coding DNA: TGTGCCAGCAGTGAAGGGTCCAATGAGCAGTTCTTC. Translating it yields CASSEGSNEQFF.